Listed here are 3 T cell receptor beta chains from one sample, sequenced in a study of control samples from healthy donors and cancer patients. Profiling relied on immunoSEQ multiplex PCR, and the TCRdb table lists in-frame clones only, not all of them. The data show hundreds of thousands of clones, with 90% seen just once and 5.5% to 7.5% held by the top ten. The sample taken for sequencing was PBMCs. These receptors were taken from a man in his forties with head and neck cancer.

The V call is TRBV18, the J call TRBJ2-7, with unresolved D. The ends were cut back, 2 bases at V and 0 bases at J, with 5 bases in the middle. The CDR3 has 13 residues. Germline-derived CDR1 and CDR2 are KGHSH and LQKENI. This chain's CDR3 is CASSPTPSYEQYF. DNA for the CDR3: TGTGCCAGCTCACCAACTCCCTCCTACGAGCAGTACTTC.

This clone came up a few times. V usage is TRBV29-1 and J usage is TRBJ2-3; D is possibly TRBD1 (5 bases). This CDR3 spans 12 amino acids. CDR1 and CDR2 from the germline V gene are SQVTM and ANQGSEA. V lost 3 bases, J lost 6 bases, and 10 bases lay in between. CDR3 loop: CSVEKGSDTQYF. The CDR3 DNA sequence: TGCAGCGTTGAGAAGGGGTCGGATACGCAGTATTTT.

This rearrangement joins TRBV28 to TRBJ1-2, with D perhaps matching TRBD1 (5 bases). The germline V gene has CDR1 MDHEN and CDR2 SYDVKM. The V gene lost 10 bases and the J gene lost 7 bases, with 16 bases spanning the gap. The CDR3 extends over 12 amino acids. The CDR3 DNA sequence: TGTGCCACCGCCGGGGGTTTTGGTGGCTACACCTTC. Protein product: CATAGGFGGYTF.